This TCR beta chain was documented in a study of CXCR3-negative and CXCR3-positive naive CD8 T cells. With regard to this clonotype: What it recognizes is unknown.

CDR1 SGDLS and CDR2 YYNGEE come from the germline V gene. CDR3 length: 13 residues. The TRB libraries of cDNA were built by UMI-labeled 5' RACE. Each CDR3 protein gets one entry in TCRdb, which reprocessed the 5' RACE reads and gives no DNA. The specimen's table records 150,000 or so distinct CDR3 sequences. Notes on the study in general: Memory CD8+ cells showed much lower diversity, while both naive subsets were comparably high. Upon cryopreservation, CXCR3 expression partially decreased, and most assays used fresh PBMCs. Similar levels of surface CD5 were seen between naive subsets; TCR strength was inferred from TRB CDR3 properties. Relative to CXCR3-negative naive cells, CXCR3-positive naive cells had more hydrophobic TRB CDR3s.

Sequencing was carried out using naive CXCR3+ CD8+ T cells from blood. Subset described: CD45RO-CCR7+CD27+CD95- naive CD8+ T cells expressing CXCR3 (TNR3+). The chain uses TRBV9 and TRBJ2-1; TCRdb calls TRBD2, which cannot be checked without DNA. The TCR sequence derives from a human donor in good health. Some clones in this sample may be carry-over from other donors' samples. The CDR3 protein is CASSGTSWDEQFF.